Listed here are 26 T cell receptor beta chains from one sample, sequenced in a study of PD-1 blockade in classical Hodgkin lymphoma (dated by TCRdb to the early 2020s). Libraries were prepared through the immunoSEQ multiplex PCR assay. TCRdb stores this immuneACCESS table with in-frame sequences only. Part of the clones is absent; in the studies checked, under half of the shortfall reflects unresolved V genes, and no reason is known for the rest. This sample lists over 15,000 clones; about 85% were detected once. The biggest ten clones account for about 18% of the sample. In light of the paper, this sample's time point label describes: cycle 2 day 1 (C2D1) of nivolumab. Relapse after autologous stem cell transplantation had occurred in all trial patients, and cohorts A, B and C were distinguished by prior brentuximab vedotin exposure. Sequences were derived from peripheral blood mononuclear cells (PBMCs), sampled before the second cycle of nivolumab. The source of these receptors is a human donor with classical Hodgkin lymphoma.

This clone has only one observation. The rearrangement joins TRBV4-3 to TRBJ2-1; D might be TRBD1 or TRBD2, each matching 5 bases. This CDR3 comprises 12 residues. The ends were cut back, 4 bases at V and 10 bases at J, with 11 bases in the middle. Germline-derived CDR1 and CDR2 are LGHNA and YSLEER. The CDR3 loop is CASSLPGPEQFF. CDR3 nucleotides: TGCGCCAGCAGCCTTCCGGGACCCGAGCAGTTCTTC.

The CDR3, as DNA: TGTGCCAGCAGGACGGGCAACACCGGGGAGCTGTTTTTT. Its translation: CASRTGNTGELFF. J is TRBJ2-2 and V is TRBV7-3, with D unclear. The length of the CDR3 is 13 residues. CDR1 SGHTA and CDR2 FQGTGA come from the germline V gene. Trimming took off 6 bases at V and 2 bases at J, with 7 bases between the two ends.

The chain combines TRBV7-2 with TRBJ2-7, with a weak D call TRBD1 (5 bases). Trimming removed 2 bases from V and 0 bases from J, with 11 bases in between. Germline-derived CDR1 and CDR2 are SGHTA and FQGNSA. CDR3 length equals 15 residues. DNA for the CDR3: TGTGCCAGCAGCTTATCGGCAGGGCTCTCCTACGAGCAGTACTTC. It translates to CASSLSAGLSYEQYF. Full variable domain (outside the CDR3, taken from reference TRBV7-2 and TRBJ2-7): GAGVSQSPSNKVTEKGKDVELRCDPISGHTALYWYRQSLGQGLEFLIYFQGNSAPDKSGLPSDRFSAERTGGSVSTLTIQRTQQEDSAVYLCASSLSAGLSYEQYFGPGTRLTVT.

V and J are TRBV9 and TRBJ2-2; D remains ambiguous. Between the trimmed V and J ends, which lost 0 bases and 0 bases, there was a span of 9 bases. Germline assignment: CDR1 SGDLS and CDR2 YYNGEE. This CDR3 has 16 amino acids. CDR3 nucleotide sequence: TGTGCCAGCAGCGTAGGCCTATTGGCGAACACCGGGGAGCTGTTTTTT. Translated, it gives CASSVGLLANTGELFF.

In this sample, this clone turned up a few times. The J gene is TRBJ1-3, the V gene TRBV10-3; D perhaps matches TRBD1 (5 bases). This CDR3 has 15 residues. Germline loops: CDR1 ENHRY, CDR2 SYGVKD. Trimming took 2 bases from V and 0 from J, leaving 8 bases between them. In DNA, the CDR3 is TGTGCCATCAGTGAGAAGAGGGGCTCTGGAAACACCATATATTTT. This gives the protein CAISEKRGSGNTIYF.

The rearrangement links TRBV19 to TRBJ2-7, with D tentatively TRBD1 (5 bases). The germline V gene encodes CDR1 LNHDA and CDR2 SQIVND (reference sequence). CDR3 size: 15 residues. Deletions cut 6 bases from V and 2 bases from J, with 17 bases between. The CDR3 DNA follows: TGTGCCAGTAGCCCCCGGCCCAGGGCCACCTACGAGCAGTACTTC. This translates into CASSPRPRATYEQYF.

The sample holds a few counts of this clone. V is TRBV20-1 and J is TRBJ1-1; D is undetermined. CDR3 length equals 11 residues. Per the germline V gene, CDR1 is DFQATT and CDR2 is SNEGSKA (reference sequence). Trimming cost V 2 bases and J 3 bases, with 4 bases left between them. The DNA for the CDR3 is TGCAGTGCTAGATGGGACACTGAAGCTTTCTTT. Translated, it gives CSARWDTEAFF.

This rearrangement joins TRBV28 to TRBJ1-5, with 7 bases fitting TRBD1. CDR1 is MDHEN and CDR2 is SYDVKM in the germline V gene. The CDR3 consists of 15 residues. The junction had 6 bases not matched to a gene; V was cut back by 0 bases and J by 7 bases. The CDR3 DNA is TGTGCCAGCAGTTTATGGGCAGGGGGTGGACAGCCCCAGCATTTT. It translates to CASSLWAGGGQPQHF. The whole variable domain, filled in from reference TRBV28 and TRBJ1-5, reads DVKVTQSSRYLVKRTGEKVFLECVQDMDHENMFWYRQDPGLGLRLIYFSYDVKMKEKGDIPEGYSVSREKKERFSLILESASTNQTSMYLCASSLWAGGGQPQHFGDGTRLSIL.

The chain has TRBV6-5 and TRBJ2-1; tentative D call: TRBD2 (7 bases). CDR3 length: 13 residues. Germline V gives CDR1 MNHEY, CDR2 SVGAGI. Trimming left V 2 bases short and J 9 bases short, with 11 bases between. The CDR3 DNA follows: TGTGCCAGCAGTTACCACAGGGAGGGTGAGCAGTTCTTC. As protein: CASSYHREGEQFF.

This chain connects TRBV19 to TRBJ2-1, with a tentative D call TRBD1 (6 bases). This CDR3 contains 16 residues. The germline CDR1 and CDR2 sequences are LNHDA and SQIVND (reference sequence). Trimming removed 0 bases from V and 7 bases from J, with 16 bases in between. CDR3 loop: CASSIEGRGPWNEQFF. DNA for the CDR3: TGTGCCAGTAGTATAGAAGGCAGGGGCCCTTGGAATGAGCAGTTCTTC. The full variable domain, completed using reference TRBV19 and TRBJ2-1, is DGGITQSPKYLFRKEGQNVTLSCEQNLNHDAMYWYRQDPGQGLRLIYYSQIVNDFQKGDIAEGYSVSREKKESFPLTVTSAQKNPTAFYLCASSIEGRGPWNEQFFGPGTRLTVL.

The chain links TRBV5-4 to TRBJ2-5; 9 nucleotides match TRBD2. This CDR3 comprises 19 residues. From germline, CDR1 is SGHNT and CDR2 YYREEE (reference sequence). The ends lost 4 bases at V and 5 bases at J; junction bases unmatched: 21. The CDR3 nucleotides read TGTGCCAGCAGCCTCGGGGGGACTAGCTCAGGAAAGGCGAGGGAGACCCAGTACTTC. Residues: CASSLGGTSSGKARETQYF.

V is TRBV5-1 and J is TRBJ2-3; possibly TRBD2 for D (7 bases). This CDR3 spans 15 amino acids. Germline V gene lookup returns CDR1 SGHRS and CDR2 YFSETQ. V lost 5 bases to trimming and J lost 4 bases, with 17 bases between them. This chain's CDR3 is CASRGGPLGADTQYF. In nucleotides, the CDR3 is TGCGCCAGCAGGGGGGGGCCCCTAGGCGCAGATACGCAGTATTTT.

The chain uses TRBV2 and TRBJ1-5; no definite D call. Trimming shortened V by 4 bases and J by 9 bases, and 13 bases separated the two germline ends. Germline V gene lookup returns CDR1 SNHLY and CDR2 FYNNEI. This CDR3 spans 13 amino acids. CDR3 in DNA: TGTGCCAGCAGTGCCATCTCAGTCGGGCCCCAGCATTTT. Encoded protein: CASSAISVGPQHF.

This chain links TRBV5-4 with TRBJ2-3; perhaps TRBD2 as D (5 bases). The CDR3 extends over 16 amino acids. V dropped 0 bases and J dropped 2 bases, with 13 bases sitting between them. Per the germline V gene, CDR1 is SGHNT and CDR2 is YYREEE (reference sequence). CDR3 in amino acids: CASSLGGRLATDTQYF. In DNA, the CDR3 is TGTGCCAGCAGCTTGGGAGGCCGCCTAGCCACAGATACGCAGTATTTT. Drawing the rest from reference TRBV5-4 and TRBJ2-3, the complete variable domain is ETGVTQSPTHLIKTRGQQVTLRCSSQSGHNTVSWYQQALGQGPQFIFQYYREEENGRGNFPPRFSGLQFPNYSSELNVNALELDDSALYLCASSLGGRLATDTQYFGPGTRLTVL.

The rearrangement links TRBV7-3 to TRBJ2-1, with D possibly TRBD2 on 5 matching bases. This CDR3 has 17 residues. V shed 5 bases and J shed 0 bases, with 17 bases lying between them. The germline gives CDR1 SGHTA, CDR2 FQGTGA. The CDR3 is CASSPHPVGNSYNEQFF. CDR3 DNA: TGTGCCAGCAGCCCCCACCCCGTCGGGAACTCCTACAATGAGCAGTTCTTC.

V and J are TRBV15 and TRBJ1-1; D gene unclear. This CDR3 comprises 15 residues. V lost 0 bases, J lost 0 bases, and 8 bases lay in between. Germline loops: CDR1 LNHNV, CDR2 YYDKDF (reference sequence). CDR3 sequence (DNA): TGTGCCACCAGCAGAGATGGCGAAATGAACACTGAAGCTTTCTTT. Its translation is CATSRDGEMNTEAFF. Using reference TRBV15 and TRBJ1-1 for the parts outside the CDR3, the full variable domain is DAMVIQNPRYQVTQFGKPVTLSCSQTLNHNVMYWYQQKSSQAPKLLFHYYDKDFNNEADTPDNFQSRRPNTSFCFLDIRSPGLGDTAMYLCATSRDGEMNTEAFFGQGTRLTVV.

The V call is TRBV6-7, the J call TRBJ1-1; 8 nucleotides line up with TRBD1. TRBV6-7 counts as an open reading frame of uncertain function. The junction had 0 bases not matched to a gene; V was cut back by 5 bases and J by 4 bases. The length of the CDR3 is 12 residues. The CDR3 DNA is TGTGCCAGCAGTACAGGGGGCACTGAAGCTTTCTTT. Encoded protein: CASSTGGTEAFF.

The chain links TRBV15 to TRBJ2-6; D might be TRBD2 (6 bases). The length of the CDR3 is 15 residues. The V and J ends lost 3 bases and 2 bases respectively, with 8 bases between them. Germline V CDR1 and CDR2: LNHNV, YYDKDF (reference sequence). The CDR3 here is CATSSGGAGANVLTF. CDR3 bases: TGTGCCACCAGCAGTGGAGGGGCTGGGGCCAACGTCCTGACTTTC.

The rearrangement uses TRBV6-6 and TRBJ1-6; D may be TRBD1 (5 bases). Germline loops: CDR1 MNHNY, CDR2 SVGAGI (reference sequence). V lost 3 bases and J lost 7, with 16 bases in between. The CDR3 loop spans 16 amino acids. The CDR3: CASSYPRGFENSPLHF. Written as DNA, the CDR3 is TGTGCCAGCAGTTATCCCCGGGGGTTTGAGAATTCACCCCTCCACTTT.

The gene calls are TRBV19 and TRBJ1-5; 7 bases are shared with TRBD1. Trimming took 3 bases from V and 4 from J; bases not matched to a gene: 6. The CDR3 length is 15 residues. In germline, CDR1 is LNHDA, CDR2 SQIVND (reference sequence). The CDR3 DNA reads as TGTGCCAGTAGTATTGACAGGGAGGGGAATCAGCCCCAGCATTTT. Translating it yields CASSIDREGNQPQHF.

The CDR3: CASTMGRAILNYGYTF. The CDR3 region has the DNA TGTGCCAGCACCATGGGGCGGGCCATCCTTAACTATGGCTACACCTTC. The gene calls are TRBV28 and TRBJ1-2; a weak D match, TRBD1 (5 bases). With 7 bases removed from V and 1 base from J, the gap between germline ends came to 19 bases. The CDR3 is 16 residues long. CDR1 is MDHEN, CDR2 SYDVKM, per germline.

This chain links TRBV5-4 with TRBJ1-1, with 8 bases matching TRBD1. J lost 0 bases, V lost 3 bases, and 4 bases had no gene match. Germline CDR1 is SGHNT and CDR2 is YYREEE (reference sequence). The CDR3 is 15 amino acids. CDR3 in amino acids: CASSSTGGMNTEAFF. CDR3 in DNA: TGTGCCAGCAGCTCCACAGGGGGGATGAACACTGAAGCTTTCTTT.

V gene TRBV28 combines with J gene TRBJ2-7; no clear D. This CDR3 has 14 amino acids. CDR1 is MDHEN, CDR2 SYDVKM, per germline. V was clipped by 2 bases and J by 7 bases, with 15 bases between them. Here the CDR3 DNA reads TGTGCCAGCAGTTTAGAATCGAATCTAGGGGAGCAGTACTTC. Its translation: CASSLESNLGEQYF.

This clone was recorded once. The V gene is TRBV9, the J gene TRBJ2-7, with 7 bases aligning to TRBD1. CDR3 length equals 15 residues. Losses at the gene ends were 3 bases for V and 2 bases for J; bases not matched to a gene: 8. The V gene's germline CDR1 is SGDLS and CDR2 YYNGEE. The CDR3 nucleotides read TGTGCCAGCAGCGGTACCGGGACAGCAACCTACGAGCAGTACTTC. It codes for CASSGTGTATYEQYF.

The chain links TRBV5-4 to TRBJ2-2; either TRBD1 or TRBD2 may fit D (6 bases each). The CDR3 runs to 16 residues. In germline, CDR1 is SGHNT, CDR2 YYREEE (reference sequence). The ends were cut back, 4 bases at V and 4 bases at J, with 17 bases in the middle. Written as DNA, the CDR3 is TGTGCCAGCAGCCCCGCCTGGGGGGCCGGCACCGGGGAGCTGTTTTTT. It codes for CASSPAWGAGTGELFF.

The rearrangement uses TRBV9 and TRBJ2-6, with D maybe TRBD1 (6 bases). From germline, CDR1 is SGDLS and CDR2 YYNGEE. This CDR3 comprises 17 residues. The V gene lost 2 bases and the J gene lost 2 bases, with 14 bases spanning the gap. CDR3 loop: CASSVPEQGPGANVLTF. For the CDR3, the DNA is TGTGCCAGCAGCGTGCCGGAACAGGGTCCTGGGGCCAACGTCCTGACTTTC.